This TCR beta chain originates from a study of T cells in Graves' hyperthyroidism and ophthalmopathy (dated by TCRdb to between 2017 and 2020). Regarding the research as a whole: Peripheral blood was sampled at the time of initial diagnosis, prior to any treatment. TCR V-J signatures able to tell the groups apart were searched for in a discovery cohort of about a hundred patients, of whom 43 had Graves' ophthalmopathy and around 58 had stable Graves' hyperthyroidism. Prospective prediction of ophthalmopathy was tested in an independent validation cohort of 18 to 20 hyperthyroidism patients and some 17 patients who later progressed to ophthalmopathy. For training and testing, the 100 or so patients in the discovery cohort were randomly divided in a 7:3 ratio. In more than 5 Graves' hyperthyroidism patients, the study also compared T-cell repertoires from thyroid tissue with T-cell repertoires from blood. After blood sampling, hyperthyroidism patients were treated with methimazole at a starting dose of 30 mg daily, and ophthalmopathy patients were treated with high-dose intravenous methylprednisolone. According to the paper, TCR Vbeta CDR3 sequencing was carried out on 135 peripheral blood samples, which came from fewer than 50 ophthalmopathy, approximately 78 hyperthyroidism and approximately 17 progressor patients. Broader findings and caveats from the paper: In validation, the model predicted progression to ophthalmopathy a median of around 6.5 months before onset, with 70% to 71% sensitivity and 72.22% specificity. In cross-validation, a model built on a 13 V-J signature told ophthalmopathy apart from stable hyperthyroidism with less than 90% sensitivity and roughly 83% specificity, and in testing the same model reached 80%/75%. Sample size was not statistically predetermined, and blinding of investigators to group allocation was not performed. Most expanded thyroid clonotypes (frequency above 0.001) were also detected in blood, a finding suggesting that blood repertoires may reflect thyroid immune responses.

This clonotype occurred a few times. The target of this receptor is not known. No qualities accompany the bases; no much larger clone lies one base away. Trimming at the junction amounts to 1 base on V and 6 bases on J, and the germline ends lie 10 bases apart. The CDR3 has 14 amino acids, counting the end cysteine and phenylalanine. CDR3 DNA only is kept here, 42 bases in frame from base 1. CDR1 and CDR2, looked up from the germline V gene, are LGHNA and YSLEER. Stable Graves' hyperthyroidism was defined as the absence of progression to ophthalmopathy over 18 months of follow-up. Hyperthyroidism patients were newly diagnosed, had a disease duration of under 2 months, and were aged 18 to 65 years. Exclusion was applied to patients with uncontrolled infections, other autoimmune diseases, pregnancy or lactation. Diagnoses relied on clinical symptoms, serum thyroxine and TRAb, thyroid ultrasound and orbital computed tomography. PBMCs were isolated from about 9.1 ml of fresh peripheral blood by Ficoll-Paque density gradient centrifugation. Total RNA was extracted using Trizol reagent, and RNA quality was assessed on an Agilent 2100 Bioanalyzer.

Amplification of TCR beta CDR3 regions was carried out from RNA transcripts. For the first round of RT-PCR on the TCR CDR3, the HTBI primer set was used together with the Qiagen OneStep RT-PCR kit. Libraries were constructed in a second round of multiplex PCR, after which size selection and purification were performed. Libraries were sequenced paired-end with 100 bp reads on an Illumina HiSeq2000. For the original study's pipeline: SOAPnuke was used to process the raw data, throwing out any read that contained adapters or uncalled bases, had a mean Phred below 15, or lacked an exact constant-primer or identifier match. COPE v1.2.5 was used to merge the high-quality paired reads, and each unique nucleotide sequence was defined as a clonotype. MiTCR v1.1 was used to align the clonotypes against IMGT TRBV, TRBD and TRBJ reference segments. Only V-J combinations with frequency above 0.0001, covering approximately 99% of repertoires, were analysed. The TCS score was defined as F50 (clonal expansion) divided by E x V (chaos), with BLOSUM62-based TCRdist calculated between CDR3 peptides within each V-J. Welch's t-statistics and random forest reduced fewer than 550 V-J features to 13, which were used in a naive Bayes classifier (R e1071). The public reads were reanalyzed by TCRdb: fastp trimming at Q25, MiXCR alignment, in-frame beta chains only. Rows are combined by CDR3 protein, so each entry shows the most common genes and DNA. TCRdb, not the authors, supplied the V and J calls. This sample lists under 700,000 distinct CDR3 sequences; 15% to 20% were detected once. The ten largest clones add up to about 17% of the sample.

The sequence is built from TRBV4-3 and TRBJ1-5, with the D gene not confidently named. Sequencing used blood. This TCR came from a woman in her late teens or twenties with Graves' hyperthyroidism. The CDR3 in this case is CASSQAPGVQPQHF. The DNA is as follows: TGCGCCAGCAGCCAAGCACCGGGAGTTCAGCCCCAGCATTTT.